The 10 T cell receptor beta chains listed next were all sequenced from one sample in a study of shared clonotypes between healthy human individuals. Clones were read by immunoSEQ multiplex PCR, and TCRdb kept only the in-frame ones, dropping some. The sample carries hundreds of thousands of clones, 95% to 97% recorded once. The sequenced material came from naive CD4+ T cells sorted from blood. Subset reported: CD45RA+ positively selected. These receptors came from a woman aged 25 to 39 in good health.

This chain connects TRBV29-1 to TRBJ2-5; 8 bases map to TRBD1. Germline CDR1 and CDR2: SQVTM and ANQGSEA. CDR3 length equals 11 residues. V lost 7 bases, J lost 5 bases, and 3 bases stayed unmatched. The CDR3 coding sequence is TGCAGCGGGGGGGACAGGGAGACCCAGTACTTC. This encodes CSGGDRETQYF.

This chain uses TRBV28 with TRBJ2-7, with 12 bases that match TRBD2. Germline V CDR1 and CDR2: MDHEN, SYDVKM. J was trimmed by 13 bases and V by 4 bases; bases with no gene match: 11. There are 14 residues in the CDR3. Written as DNA, the CDR3 is TGTGCCAGCAGTTCAAACCCAACTAGCGGGAGGACTTACTTC. Protein: CASSSNPTSGRTYF.

The chain has TRBV7-7 and TRBJ2-5, with 8 bases lining up with TRBD2. Germline V CDR1 and CDR2: SSHAT, FNYEAQ (reference sequence). This CDR3 region has 18 residues. The V gene end was trimmed by 5 bases and the J gene end by 2 bases; junction bases not matched to a gene: 16. The CDR3 loop reads CASSPQAGGGTIQETQYF. The DNA of the CDR3 is TGTGCCAGCAGCCCCCAGGCCGGGGGGGGGACAATACAAGAGACCCAGTACTTC. The full variable domain, rest sourced from reference TRBV7-7 and TRBJ2-5, is GAGVSQSPRYKVTKRGQDVTLRCDPISSHATLYWYQQALGQGPEFLTYFNYEAQPDKSGLPSDRFSAERPEGSISTLTIQRTEQRDSAMYRCASSPQAGGGTIQETQYFGPGTRLLVL.

V gene TRBV28 combines with J gene TRBJ2-3; no reliable D call. V gave up 8 bases and J gave up 2 bases, with 11 bases separating them. CDR3 length: 13 amino acids. Germline CDR1 MDHEN, CDR2 SYDVKM. The CDR3 DNA reads TGTGCCAGCTGGGCTATTTCCACAGATACGCAGTATTTT. Its translation: CASWAISTDTQYF.

The chain links TRBV10-3 to TRBJ1-1, with 9 bases fitting TRBD1. Losses at the gene ends were 8 bases for V and 3 bases for J; bases not matched to a gene: 7. CDR1 and CDR2 (germline): ENHRY, SYGVKD. The CDR3 has 14 residues. CDR3 residues: CAIGQGPSDTEAFF. Written as DNA, the CDR3 is TGTGCCATCGGACAGGGGCCGAGTGACACTGAAGCTTTCTTT.

This chain links TRBV30 with TRBJ1-6; D is possibly TRBD1 (6 bases). V lost 3 bases, J lost 0 bases, and 6 bases lay in between. In germline, CDR1 is GTSNPN, CDR2 SVGIG (reference sequence). The CDR3 is 14 amino acids. CDR3 amino acids: CAWRGASYNSPLHF. CDR3 nucleotides: TGTGCCTGGAGGGGGGCCTCCTATAATTCACCCCTCCACTTT.

The chain uses TRBV27 and TRBJ1-2; D perhaps matches TRBD1 (5 bases). CDR3 length: 13 amino acids. Germline lookup yields CDR1 MNHEY and CDR2 SMNVEV (reference sequence). V was trimmed by 2 bases and J by 2 bases, leaving 6 bases between them. DNA of the CDR3: TGTGCCAGCAGTTTAAACAGGAACTATGGCTACACCTTC. It codes for CASSLNRNYGYTF.

V usage is TRBV5-6 and J usage is TRBJ2-4; D is unresolved. CDR3 length equals 17 residues. Germline loops: CDR1 SGHDT, CDR2 YYEEEE. Deletions cut 0 bases from V and 0 bases from J, with 13 bases between. CDR3 DNA: TGTGCCAGCAGCTTGGACCTTTCAGGCGTAGCCAAAAACATTCAGTACTTC. Translated: CASSLDLSGVAKNIQYF.

CDR3 in amino acids: CASSLAQEGAEAFF. Written as DNA, the CDR3 is TGTGCCAGCAGTTTAGCACAGGAAGGCGCTGAAGCTTTCTTT. The rearrangement uses TRBV28 and TRBJ1-1, with D possibly being TRBD1 (5 bases). V lost 2 bases and J lost 6, with 13 bases in between. The germline gives CDR1 MDHEN, CDR2 SYDVKM. This CDR3 comprises 14 residues.

J is TRBJ2-3 and V is TRBV14; 11 nucleotides line up with TRBD2. The J segment lost 2 bases and the V segment lost 2 bases, leaving 3 bases of the junction unmatched. This CDR3 comprises 16 residues. Germline V lookup: CDR1 SGHDN, CDR2 FVKESK. In nucleotides, the CDR3 is TGTGCCAGCAGCCAAACTAGCGGGAGTGTCACAGATACGCAGTATTTT. Residues: CASSQTSGSVTDTQYF.